The table lists the clone carrying this TCR beta chain with many counts. The antigen remains undetermined. Specified time point: newly diagnosed GD, antithyroid drugs for less than 3 months. The TCR library was prepared using RNA isolated from PBMCs. The record originates from a study of regulatory T cells in long-lasting Graves disease. Findings of the study overall: Persistent Graves' patients showed less TCR diversity than newly diagnosed ones. Sample size, which was small, may have reduced accuracy.

Researchers made TCR beta libraries by using iRepertoire HTBI primers and running Arm-PCR on CDR3 regions. TCRdb used MiXCR to reprocess the multiplex PCR reads, holding one entry per CDR3 protein. The sample consists of 450,000 to 600,000 distinct CDR3 sequences, about 14% of them appearing once. Germline loops: CDR1 MGHDK, CDR2 SYGVNS. V was shortened by 1 base and J by 8 bases, with 18 bases between the two germline ends. The CDR3 length is 16 residues. The same data also contributed to another study, on T cells in Graves' hyperthyroidism and ophthalmopathy. From that second work: Researchers ran a first-round RT-PCR on the TCR CDR3 using the HTBI primer set. A 13 V-J model separated ophthalmopathy from stable hyperthyroidism.

The sequence came from a man aged 30 to 39 with Graves disease. The input for sequencing was peripheral blood mononuclear cells (PBMCs), taken at new diagnosis, from a patient treated with antithyroid drugs. The rearrangement uses TRBV25-1 and TRBJ2-1; possibly TRBD1 or TRBD2 for D (6 bases each). This chain's CDR3 is CASSESIAGEVDEQFF. CDR3 bases: TGTGCCAGCAGTGAATCTATCGCAGGGGAGGTCGATGAGCAGTTCTTC.